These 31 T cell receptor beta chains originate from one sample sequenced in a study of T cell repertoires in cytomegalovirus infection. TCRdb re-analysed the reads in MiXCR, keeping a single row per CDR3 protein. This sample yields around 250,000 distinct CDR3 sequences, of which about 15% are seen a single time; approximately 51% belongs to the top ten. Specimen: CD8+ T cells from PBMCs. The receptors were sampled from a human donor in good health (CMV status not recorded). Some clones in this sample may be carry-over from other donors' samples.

CDR3 nucleotides: TGTGCCAGCAGTCACCGGGACGGCACAGATACGCAGTATTTT. As protein: CASSHRDGTDTQYF. The chain links TRBV28 to TRBJ2-3, with D tentatively TRBD1 or TRBD2 (5 bases each). Trimming cost V 5 bases and J 1 base, with 10 bases left between them. The CDR3 consists of 14 residues. The germline V gene has CDR1 MDHEN and CDR2 SYDVKM.

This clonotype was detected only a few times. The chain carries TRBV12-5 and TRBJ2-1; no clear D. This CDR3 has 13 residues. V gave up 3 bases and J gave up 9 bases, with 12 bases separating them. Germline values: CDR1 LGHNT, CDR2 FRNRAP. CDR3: CASGFGEATEQFF. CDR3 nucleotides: TGTGCTAGTGGTTTTGGAGAGGCTACTGAGCAGTTCTTC.

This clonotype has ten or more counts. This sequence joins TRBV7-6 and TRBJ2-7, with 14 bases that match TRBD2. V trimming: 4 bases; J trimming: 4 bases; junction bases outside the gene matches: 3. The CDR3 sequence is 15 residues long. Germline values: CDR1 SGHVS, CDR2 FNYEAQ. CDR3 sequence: CASSSTSGGVYEQYF. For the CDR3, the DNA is TGTGCCAGCAGCTCGACTAGCGGGGGGGTGTACGAGCAGTACTTC.

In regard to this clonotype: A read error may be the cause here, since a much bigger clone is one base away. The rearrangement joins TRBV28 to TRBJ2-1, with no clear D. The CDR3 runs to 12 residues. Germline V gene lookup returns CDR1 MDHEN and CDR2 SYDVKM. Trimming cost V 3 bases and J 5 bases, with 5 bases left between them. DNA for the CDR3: TGTGCCAGCAGTTTTGGTCACAATGAGCAGTTCTTC. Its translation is CASSFGHNEQFF.

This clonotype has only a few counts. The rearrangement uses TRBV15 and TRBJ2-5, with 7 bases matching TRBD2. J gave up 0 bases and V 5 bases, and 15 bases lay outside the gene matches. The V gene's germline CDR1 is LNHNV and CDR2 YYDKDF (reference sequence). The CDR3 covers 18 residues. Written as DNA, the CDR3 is TGTGCCACCAGCCGTCCCCAACACGGCGGGGGAAACCAAGAGACCCAGTACTTC. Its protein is CATSRPQHGGGNQETQYF.

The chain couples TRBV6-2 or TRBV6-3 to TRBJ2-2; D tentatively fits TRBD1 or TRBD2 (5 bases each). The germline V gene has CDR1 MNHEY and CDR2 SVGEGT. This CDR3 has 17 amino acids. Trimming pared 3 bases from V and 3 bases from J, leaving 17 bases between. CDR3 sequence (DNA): TGTGCCAGCAGTTATTCCCGAGGTGGGGACCACACCGGGGAGCTGTTTTTT. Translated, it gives CASSYSRGGDHTGELFF.

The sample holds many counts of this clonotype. CDR3: CASSLTGVGQPQHF. The CDR3, as DNA: TGTGCCAGCAGCTTAACCGGGGTTGGTCAGCCCCAGCATTTT. The chain employs TRBV7-3 and TRBJ1-5, with D uncertain. Per germline, CDR1 SGHTA and CDR2 FQGTGA. This CDR3 is built from 14 residues. Deletions cut 0 bases from V and 6 bases from J, with 9 bases between. Combining the CDR3 with reference TRBV7-3 and TRBJ1-5 gives the whole variable domain GAGVSQTPSNKVTEKGKYVELRCDPISGHTALYWYRQSLGQGPEFLIYFQGTGAADDSGLPNDRFFAVRPEGSVSTLKIQRTERGDSAVYLCASSLTGVGQPQHFGDGTRLSIL.

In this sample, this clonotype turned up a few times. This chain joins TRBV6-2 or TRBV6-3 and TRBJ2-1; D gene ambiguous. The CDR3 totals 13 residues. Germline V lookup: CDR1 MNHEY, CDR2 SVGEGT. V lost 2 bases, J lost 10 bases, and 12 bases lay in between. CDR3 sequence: CASSYLLEGEQFF. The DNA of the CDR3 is TGTGCCAGCAGTTACCTACTTGAAGGGGAGCAGTTCTTC.

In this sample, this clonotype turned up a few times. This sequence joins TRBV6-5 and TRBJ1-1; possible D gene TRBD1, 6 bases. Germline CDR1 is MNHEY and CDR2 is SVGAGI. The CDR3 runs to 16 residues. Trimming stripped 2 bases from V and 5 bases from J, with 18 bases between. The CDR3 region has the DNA TGTGCCAGCAGTTACCAAGCCGACAGGCCTGGGACTGAAGCTTTCTTT. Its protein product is CASSYQADRPGTEAFF.

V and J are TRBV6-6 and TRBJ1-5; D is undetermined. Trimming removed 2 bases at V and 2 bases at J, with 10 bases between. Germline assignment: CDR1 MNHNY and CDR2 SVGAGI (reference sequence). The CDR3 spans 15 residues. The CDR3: CASSYTGSGNQPQHF. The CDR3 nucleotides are TGTGCCAGCAGTTACACTGGGTCTGGCAATCAGCCCCAGCATTTT.

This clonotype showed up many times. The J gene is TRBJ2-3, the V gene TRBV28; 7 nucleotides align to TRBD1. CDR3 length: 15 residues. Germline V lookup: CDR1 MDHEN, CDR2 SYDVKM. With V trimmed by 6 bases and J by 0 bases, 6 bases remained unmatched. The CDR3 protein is CASSTQGRSTDTQYF. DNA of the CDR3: TGTGCCAGCAGCACACAGGGGCGCAGCACAGATACGCAGTATTTT.

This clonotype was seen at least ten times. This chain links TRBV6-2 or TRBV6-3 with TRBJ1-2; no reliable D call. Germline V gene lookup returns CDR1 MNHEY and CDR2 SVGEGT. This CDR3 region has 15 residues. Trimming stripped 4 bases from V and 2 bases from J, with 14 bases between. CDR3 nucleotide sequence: TGTGCCAGCAGTTCGTTCCTGGGCAGCAACTATGGCTACACCTTC. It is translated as CASSSFLGSNYGYTF.

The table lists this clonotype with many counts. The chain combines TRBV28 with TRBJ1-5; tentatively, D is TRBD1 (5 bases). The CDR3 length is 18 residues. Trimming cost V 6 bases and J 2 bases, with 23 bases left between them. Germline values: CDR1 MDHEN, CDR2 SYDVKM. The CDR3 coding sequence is TGTGCCAGCAGGAGTACCAGGGAAATGAATATGGGCAATCAGCCCCAGCATTTT. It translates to CASRSTREMNMGNQPQHF.

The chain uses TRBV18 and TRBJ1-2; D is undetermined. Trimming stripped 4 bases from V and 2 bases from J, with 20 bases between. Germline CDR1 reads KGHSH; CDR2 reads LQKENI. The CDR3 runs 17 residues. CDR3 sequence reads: CASSLSTGRSLNYGYTF. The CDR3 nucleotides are TGTGCCAGCTCACTATCGACGGGCAGGAGCCTAAACTATGGCTACACCTTC.

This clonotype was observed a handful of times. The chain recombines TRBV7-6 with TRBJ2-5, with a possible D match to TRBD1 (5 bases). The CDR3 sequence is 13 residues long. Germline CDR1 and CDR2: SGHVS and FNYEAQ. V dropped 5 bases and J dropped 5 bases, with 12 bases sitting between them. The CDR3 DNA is TGTGCCAGCAGCCCAGGGCTCGACGAGACCCAGTACTTC. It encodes CASSPGLDETQYF.

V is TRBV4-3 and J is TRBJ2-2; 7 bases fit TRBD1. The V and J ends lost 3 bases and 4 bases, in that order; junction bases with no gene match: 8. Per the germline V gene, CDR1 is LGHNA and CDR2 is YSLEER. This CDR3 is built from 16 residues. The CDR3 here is CASSQVTGTITGELFF. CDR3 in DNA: TGCGCCAGCAGCCAGGTGACAGGGACCATCACCGGGGAGCTGTTTTTT.

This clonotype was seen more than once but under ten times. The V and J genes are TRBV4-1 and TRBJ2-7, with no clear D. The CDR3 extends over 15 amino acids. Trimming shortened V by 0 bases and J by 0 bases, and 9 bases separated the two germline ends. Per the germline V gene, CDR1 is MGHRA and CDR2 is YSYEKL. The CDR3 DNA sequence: TGCGCCAGCAGCCAAGAGCCCGCTCCCTCCTACGAGCAGTACTTC. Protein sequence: CASSQEPAPSYEQYF.

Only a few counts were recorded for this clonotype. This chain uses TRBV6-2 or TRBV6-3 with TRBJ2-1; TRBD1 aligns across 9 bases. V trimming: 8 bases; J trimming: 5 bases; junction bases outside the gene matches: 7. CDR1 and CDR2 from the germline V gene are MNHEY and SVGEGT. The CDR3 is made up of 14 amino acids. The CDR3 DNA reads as TGTGCCAGCCACTACAGGGGGCAAAACAATGAGCAGTTCTTC. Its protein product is CASHYRGQNNEQFF.

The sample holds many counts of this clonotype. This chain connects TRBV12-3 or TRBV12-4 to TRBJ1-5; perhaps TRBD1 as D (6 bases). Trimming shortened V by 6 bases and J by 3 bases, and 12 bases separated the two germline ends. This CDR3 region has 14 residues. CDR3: CASRFSGANQPQHF. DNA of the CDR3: TGTGCCAGCAGATTTTCGGGGGCCAATCAGCCCCAGCATTTT.

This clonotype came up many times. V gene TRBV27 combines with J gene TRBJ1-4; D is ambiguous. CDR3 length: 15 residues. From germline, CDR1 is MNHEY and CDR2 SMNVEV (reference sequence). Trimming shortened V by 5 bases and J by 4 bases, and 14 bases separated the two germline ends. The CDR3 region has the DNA TGTGCCAGCAGTAAGACCGGCTGGGATAATGAAAAACTGTTTTTT. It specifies CASSKTGWDNEKLFF.

CDR3 residues: CASKLSGSAGELFF. The CDR3 bases are TGTGCCAGCAAACTAAGTGGTTCTGCCGGGGAGCTGTTTTTT. This chain joins TRBV6-5 and TRBJ2-2; D unclear. The CDR3 is made up of 14 amino acids. Germline CDR1 is MNHEY and CDR2 is SVGAGI. V was pared by 7 bases and J by 6 bases, with 15 bases between.

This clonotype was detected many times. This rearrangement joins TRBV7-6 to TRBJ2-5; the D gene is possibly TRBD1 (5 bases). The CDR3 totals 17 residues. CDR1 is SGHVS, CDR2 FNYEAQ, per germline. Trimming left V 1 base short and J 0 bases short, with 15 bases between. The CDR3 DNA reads TGTGCCAGCAGCTTAGGTAGTCCAGGGTCGTACCAAGAGACCCAGTACTTC. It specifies CASSLGSPGSYQETQYF.

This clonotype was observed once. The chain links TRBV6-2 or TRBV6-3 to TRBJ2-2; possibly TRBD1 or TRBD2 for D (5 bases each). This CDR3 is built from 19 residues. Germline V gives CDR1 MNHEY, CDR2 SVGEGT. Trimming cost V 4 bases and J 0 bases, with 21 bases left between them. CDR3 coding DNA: TGTGCCAGCAGTTCGCCCGGGGACCCCAGCGCCGCGAACACCGGGGAGCTGTTTTTT. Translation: CASSSPGDPSAANTGELFF.

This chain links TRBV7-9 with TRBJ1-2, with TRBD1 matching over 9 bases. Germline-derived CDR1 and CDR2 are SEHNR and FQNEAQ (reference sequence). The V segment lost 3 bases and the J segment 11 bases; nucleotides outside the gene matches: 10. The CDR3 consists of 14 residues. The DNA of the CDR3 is TGTGCCAGCAGCTTCCCCGGACAGGGGTTGAGGTACACCTTC. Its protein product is CASSFPGQGLRYTF.

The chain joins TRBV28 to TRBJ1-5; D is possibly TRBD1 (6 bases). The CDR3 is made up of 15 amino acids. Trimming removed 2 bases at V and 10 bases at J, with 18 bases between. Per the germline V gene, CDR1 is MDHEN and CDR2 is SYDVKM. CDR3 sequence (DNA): TGTGCCAGCAGTTTAACGGGGGGCGGAAGGAAACCCCAGCATTTT. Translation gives CASSLTGGGRKPQHF. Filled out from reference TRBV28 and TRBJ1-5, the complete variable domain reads DVKVTQSSRYLVKRTGEKVFLECVQDMDHENMFWYRQDPGLGLRLIYFSYDVKMKEKGDIPEGYSVSREKKERFSLILESASTNQTSMYLCASSLTGGGRKPQHFGDGTRLSIL.

The CDR3 DNA is TGTGCCATCCTTAGGCGTGACGGTGCCGATAACTATGGCTACACCTTC. Translating gives CAILRRDGADNYGYTF. The chain uses TRBV10-3 and TRBJ1-2; unclear D gene. V was cut by 8 bases and J by 1 base, with 20 bases left in between. The CDR3 covers 16 residues. CDR1 ENHRY and CDR2 SYGVKD come from the germline V gene.

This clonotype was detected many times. CDR3 bases: TGTGCCAGCAGCTGGACAGGTGGCGAGCAGTACTTC. Its translation is CASSWTGGEQYF. The rearrangement links TRBV7-8 to TRBJ2-7, with TRBD1 identical over 7 bases. J was trimmed by 6 bases and V by 4 bases; bases with no gene match: 3. This CDR3 is 12 amino acids long. CDR1 and CDR2 from the germline V gene are SGHVS and FQNEAQ.

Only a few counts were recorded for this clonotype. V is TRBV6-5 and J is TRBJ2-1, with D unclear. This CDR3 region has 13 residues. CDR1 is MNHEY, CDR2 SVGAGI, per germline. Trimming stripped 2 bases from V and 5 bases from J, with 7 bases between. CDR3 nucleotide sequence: TGTGCCAGCAGTTACGACGACAACAATGAGCAGTTCTTC. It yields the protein CASSYDDNNEQFF.

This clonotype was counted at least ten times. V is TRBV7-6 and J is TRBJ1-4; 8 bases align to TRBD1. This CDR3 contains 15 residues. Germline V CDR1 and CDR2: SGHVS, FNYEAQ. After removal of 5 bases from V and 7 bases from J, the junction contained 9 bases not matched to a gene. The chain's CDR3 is CASSVRQGLREKLFF. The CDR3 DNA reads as TGTGCCAGCAGCGTAAGACAGGGGCTGCGTGAAAAACTGTTTTTT.

The CDR3 spells CASRLLADDYSNQPQHF. The CDR3 DNA is TGTGCCAGCCGCCTATTGGCAGACGATTATAGCAATCAGCCCCAGCATTTT. V is TRBV28 and J is TRBJ1-5; no definite D call. V lost 8 bases and J lost 0, with 20 bases in between. The CDR3 extends over 17 amino acids. Germline V gene lookup returns CDR1 MDHEN and CDR2 SYDVKM.

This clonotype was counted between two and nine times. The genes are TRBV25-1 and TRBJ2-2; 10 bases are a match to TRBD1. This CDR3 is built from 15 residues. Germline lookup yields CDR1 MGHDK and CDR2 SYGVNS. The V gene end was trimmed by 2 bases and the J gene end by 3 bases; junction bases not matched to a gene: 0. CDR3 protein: CASSEGTGDTGELFF. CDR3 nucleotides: TGTGCCAGCAGTGAAGGGACAGGGGACACCGGGGAGCTGTTTTTT.